These T cell receptor beta chains were read from a single sample in a study of blood T cell repertoires in COVID-19. Method: immunoSEQ multiplex PCR; TCRdb's copy keeps in-frame clones and lacks some. Here the sample spans roughly 200,000 clones, around 80% being singletons. Source material: peripheral blood. The source of these receptors is a woman in her 70s with acute or convalescent COVID-19. Both conserved end residues are part of each CDR3. D genes are given only for firm matches.

d_gene: NA
v_gene: TRBV7-3
CDR3aa: CASSLLQANEQFF

d_gene: TRBD1
v_gene: TRBV19
CDR3aa: CASSTGQPYEQYF

d_gene: NA
v_gene: TRBV2
CDR3aa: CASSEAGPMNTEAFF

d_gene: NA
v_gene: TRBV20-1
CDR3aa: CSASFGGGDGYTF

d_gene: TRBD1
v_gene: TRBV10-2
CDR3aa: CASSGGGQGLYEQYF

d_gene: TRBD2
v_gene: TRBV7-6
CDR3aa: CASSLVASGSNTGELFF

d_gene: NA
v_gene: TRBV19
CDR3aa: CASMGAGDEQFF

d_gene: TRBD2
v_gene: TRBV7-9
CDR3aa: CASSILAGGLYNEQFF

d_gene: TRBD2
v_gene: TRBV2
CDR3aa: CASSVTSGRLAGELFF

d_gene: NA
v_gene: TRBV7-8
CDR3aa: CASSDRNRLREQYF

d_gene: TRBD1
v_gene: TRBV7-3
CDR3aa: CASSRTGTGGYEQYF

d_gene: NA
v_gene: TRBV18
CDR3aa: CASSRIQVNTEAFF

d_gene: TRBD1
v_gene: TRBV5-1
CDR3aa: CASSLGTGGYSQHF

d_gene: TRBD1
v_gene: TRBV5-1
CDR3aa: CASSGSQGAGAEAFF

d_gene: TRBD2
v_gene: TRBV5-1
CDR3aa: CASSLSSGRVNEQFF

d_gene: NA
v_gene: TRBV5-5
CDR3aa: CASSDSLGRQYF

d_gene: NA
v_gene: TRBV5-1
CDR3aa: CASSRPEMNTEAFF

d_gene: TRBD2
v_gene: TRBV18
CDR3aa: CASSWTSANTGELFF

d_gene: TRBD1
v_gene: TRBV30
CDR3aa: CAWRAGTGLAYEQYF

d_gene: NA
v_gene: TRBV5-1
CDR3aa: CASSLASSGVSEAFF

d_gene: NA
v_gene: TRBV4-1
CDR3aa: CASSQDWRQGGSPLHF

d_gene: TRBD1
v_gene: TRBV7-9
CDR3aa: CASSDQGANEKLFF

d_gene: TRBD1
v_gene: TRBV28
CDR3aa: CASSQGQGWEPQHF

d_gene: TRBD1
v_gene: TRBV9
CDR3aa: CASSVVPGTGLPANEKLFF

d_gene: TRBD1
v_gene: TRBV28
CDR3aa: CASSSHRGNNNSPLHF

d_gene: TRBD1
v_gene: TRBV19
CDR3aa: CATRRDSRVETQYF

d_gene: TRBD2
v_gene: TRBV29-1
CDR3aa: CSVEGGGKANVLTF

d_gene: NA
v_gene: TRBV6-4
CDR3aa: CASSDSVGVGANVLTF

d_gene: NA
v_gene: TRBV18
CDR3aa: CASSPLEGYEQYF

d_gene: TRBD2
v_gene: TRBV27
CDR3aa: CASSLFAGGLDEQFF

d_gene: NA
v_gene: TRBV7-3
CDR3aa: CASSQGGEQFF

d_gene: NA
v_gene: TRBV6-6
CDR3aa: CASSFSVGETQYF

d_gene: TRBD2
v_gene: TRBV9
CDR3aa: CASSQGLAGDEQFF